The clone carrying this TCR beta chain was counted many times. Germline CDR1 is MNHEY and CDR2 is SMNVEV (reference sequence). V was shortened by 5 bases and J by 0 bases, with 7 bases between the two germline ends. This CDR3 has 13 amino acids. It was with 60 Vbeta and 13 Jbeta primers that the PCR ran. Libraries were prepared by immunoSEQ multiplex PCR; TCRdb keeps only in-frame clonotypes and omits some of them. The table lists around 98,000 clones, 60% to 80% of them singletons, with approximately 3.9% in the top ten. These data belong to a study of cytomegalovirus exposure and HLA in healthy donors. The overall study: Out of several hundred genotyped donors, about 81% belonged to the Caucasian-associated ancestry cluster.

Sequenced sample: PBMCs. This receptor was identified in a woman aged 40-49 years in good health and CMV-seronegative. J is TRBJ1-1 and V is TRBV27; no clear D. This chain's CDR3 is CASSGRMNTEAFF. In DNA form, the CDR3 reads TGTGCCAGCAGTGGGAGAATGAACACTGAAGCTTTCTTT.